This TCR beta chain derives from a study of blood T cells in healthy people across ages. The second PCR ran about 6 to 12 cycles with a sample-barcoded 5' primer and J-beta primers. TCRdb ran MiXCR on the 5' RACE reads and lists one entry per CDR3 protein. The sample shows around 1,700,000 distinct CDR3 sequences, roughly 27% of them seen only once. Per sample, no less than 5 micrograms of total RNA were extracted. This clonotype was detected ten times or more. V was clipped by 5 bases and J by 3 bases, with 11 bases between them. CDR3 size: 12 residues. Per the germline V gene, CDR1 is DFQATT and CDR2 is SNEGSKA (reference sequence).

The rearrangement joins TRBV20-1 to TRBJ2-7, with D possibly matching TRBD1 (6 bases). Sequencing used blood. The receptor comes from a woman in her 30s in good health. The CDR3 coding sequence is TGCAGTGCTGGCCGGGACAACTACGAGCAGTACTTC. It codes for CSAGRDNYEQYF.